This T cell receptor (beta chain) originates from a study of beta chain features in type 1 diabetes. Researchers reported sorting CD4+ naive, central memory, regulatory and stem cell-like memory cells via CD45RO/CCR7/CD25/CD127/CD95/CD27. Every bit of the isolated RNA underwent reverse transcription, so sequencing read expressed TCRB transcripts. Repertoires were generated with immunoSEQ multiplex PCR, while TCRdb's copy carries only in-frame clones and drops some. The sample has fewer than 900,000 clones; 17% are singletons. With 3 bases removed from V and 6 bases from J, the gap between germline ends came to 15 bases. The germline V gene encodes CDR1 KGHSH and CDR2 LQKENI. This CDR3 contains 15 residues.

Sequenced sample: naive CD4+ T cells from blood. The V gene is TRBV18, the J gene TRBJ2-1; D remains unclear. The source of this sequence is a young woman in good health. The CDR3 sequence: CASSPGQVAINEQFF. CDR3 nucleotides: TGTGCCAGCTCACCCGGCCAGGTCGCGATCAATGAGCAGTTCTTC.